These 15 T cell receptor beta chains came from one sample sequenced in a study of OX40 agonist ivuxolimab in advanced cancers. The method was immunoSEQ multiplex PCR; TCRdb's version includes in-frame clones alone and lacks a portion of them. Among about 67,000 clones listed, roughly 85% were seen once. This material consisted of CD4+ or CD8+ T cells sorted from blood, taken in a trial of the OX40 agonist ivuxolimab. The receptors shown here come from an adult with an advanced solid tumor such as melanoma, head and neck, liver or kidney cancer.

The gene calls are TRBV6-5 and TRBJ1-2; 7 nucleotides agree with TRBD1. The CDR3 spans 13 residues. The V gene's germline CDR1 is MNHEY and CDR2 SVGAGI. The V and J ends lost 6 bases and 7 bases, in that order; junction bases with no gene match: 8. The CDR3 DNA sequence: TGTGCCAGCAGGACCGGGACAGAGGGTGGCTACACCTTC. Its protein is CASRTGTEGGYTF.

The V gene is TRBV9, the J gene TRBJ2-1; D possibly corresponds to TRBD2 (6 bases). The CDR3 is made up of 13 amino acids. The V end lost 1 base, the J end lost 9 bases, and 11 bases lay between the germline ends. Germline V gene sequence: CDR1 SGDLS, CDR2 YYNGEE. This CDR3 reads CASSVTGVSEQFF. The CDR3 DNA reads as TGTGCCAGCAGCGTAACGGGGGTAAGTGAGCAGTTCTTC.

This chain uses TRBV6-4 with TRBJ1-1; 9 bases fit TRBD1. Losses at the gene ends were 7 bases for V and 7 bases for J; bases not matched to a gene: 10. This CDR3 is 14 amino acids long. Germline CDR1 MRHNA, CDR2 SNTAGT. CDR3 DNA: TGTGCCAGCACTCCTTCCCCGGGACAGGGTGAAGCTTTCTTT. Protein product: CASTPSPGQGEAFF.

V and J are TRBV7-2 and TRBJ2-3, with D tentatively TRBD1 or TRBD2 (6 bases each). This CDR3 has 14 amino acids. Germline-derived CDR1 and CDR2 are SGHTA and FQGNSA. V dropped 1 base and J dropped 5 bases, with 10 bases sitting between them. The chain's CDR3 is CASSLVGGGDTQYF. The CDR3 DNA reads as TGTGCCAGCAGCTTAGTCGGGGGCGGAGATACGCAGTATTTT.

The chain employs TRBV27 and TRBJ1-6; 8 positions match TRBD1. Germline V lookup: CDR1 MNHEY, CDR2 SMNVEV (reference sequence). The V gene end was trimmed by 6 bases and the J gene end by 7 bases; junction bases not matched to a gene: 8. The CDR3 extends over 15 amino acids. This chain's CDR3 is CASSISGGRNSPLHF. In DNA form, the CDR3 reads TGTGCCAGCAGCATTTCAGGGGGCAGAAATTCACCCCTCCACTTT.

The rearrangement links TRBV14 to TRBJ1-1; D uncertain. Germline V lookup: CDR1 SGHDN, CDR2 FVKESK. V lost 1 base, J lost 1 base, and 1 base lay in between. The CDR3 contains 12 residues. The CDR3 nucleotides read TGTGCCAGCAGCCAAGGGAACACTGAAGCTTTCTTT. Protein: CASSQGNTEAFF. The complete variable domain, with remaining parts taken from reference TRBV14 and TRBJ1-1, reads EAGVTQFPSHSVIEKGQTVTLRCDPISGHDNLYWYRRVMGKEIKFLLHFVKESKQDESGMPNNRFLAERTGGTYSTLKVQPAELEDSGVYFCASSQGNTEAFFGQGTRLTVV.

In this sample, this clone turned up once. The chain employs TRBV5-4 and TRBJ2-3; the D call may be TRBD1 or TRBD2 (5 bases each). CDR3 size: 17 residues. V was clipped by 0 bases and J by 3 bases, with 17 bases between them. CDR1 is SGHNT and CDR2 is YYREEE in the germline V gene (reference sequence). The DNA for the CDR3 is TGTGCCAGCAGCTTGGCCAATCGGGACCAGTCGACAGATACGCAGTATTTT. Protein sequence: CASSLANRDQSTDTQYF.

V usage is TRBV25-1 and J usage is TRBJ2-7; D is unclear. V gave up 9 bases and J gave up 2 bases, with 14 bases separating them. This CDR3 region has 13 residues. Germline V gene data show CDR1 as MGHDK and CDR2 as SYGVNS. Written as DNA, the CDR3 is TGTGCCAGTAGGGCTGCCAGTACCTACGAGCAGTACTTC. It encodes CASRAASTYEQYF.

As DNA, the CDR3 is TGTGCCAGTAGTTCTGCTAGCGGGATTCAAGTACAAGAGACCCAGTACTTC. Protein: CASSSASGIQVQETQYF. The rearrangement joins TRBV19 to TRBJ2-5, with 9 bases matching TRBD2. Germline CDR1 is LNHDA and CDR2 is SQIVND (reference sequence). This CDR3 has 17 residues. The V and J ends lost 5 bases and 2 bases, in that order; junction bases with no gene match: 12.

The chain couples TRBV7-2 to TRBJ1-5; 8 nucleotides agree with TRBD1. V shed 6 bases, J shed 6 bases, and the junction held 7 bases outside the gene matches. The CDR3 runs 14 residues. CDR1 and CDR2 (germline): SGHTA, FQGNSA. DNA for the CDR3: TGTGCCAGCAGTGCGGACAGGGTCAGTCAGCCCCAGCATTTT. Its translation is CASSADRVSQPQHF.

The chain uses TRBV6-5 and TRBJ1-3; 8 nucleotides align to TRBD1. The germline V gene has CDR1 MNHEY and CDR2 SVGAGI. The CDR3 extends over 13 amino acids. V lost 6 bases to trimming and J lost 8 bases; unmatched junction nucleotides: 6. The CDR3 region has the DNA TGTGCCAGCAGAAAGGACAGGGCGCACACCATATATTTT. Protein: CASRKDRAHTIYF.

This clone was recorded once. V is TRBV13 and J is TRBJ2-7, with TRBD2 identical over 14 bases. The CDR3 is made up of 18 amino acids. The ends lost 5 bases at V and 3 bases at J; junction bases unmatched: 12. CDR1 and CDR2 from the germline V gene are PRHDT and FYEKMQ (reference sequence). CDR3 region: CASSVTTGLAGGFYEQYF. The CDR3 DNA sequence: TGTGCCAGCAGCGTTACCACTGGACTAGCGGGAGGTTTCTACGAGCAGTACTTC.

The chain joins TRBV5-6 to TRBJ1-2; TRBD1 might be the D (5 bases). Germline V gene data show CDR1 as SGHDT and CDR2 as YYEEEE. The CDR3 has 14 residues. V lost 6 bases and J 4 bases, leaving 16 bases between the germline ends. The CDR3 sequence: CASTPRGYLYGYTF. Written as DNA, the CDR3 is TGTGCCAGCACCCCCCGGGGCTACCTCTATGGCTACACCTTC.

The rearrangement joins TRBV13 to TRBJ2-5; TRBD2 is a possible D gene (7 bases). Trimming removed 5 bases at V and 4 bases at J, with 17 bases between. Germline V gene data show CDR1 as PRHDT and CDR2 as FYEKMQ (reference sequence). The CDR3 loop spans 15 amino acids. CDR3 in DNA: TGTGCCAGCAGCCCACGGGGGGCTGGAGGAGAGACCCAGTACTTC. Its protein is CASSPRGAGGETQYF.

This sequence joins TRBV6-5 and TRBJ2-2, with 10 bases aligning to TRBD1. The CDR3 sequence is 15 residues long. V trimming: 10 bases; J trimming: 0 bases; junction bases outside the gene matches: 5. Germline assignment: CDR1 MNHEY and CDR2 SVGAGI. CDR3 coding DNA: TGTGCCACCACGACAGGGGGCGCGAACACCGGGGAGCTGTTTTTT. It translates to CATTTGGANTGELFF.